Detailed here is one T cell receptor beta chain. Profiling relied on immunoSEQ multiplex PCR, and the TCRdb table lists in-frame clones only, not all of them. The sample records some 35,000 clones, around 90% being singletons. This sample is part of a study of PD-1 blockade in classical Hodgkin lymphoma. Following autologous stem cell transplantation, relapse occurred in every patient, and exposure to brentuximab vedotin varied. CD4+ T cells were purified from thawed PBMCs by negative selection. The CDR3 is 13 residues long. V was trimmed by 7 bases and J by 0 bases, leaving 8 bases between them. CDR1 and CDR2 from the germline V gene are SGHRS and YFSETQ.

V is TRBV5-1 and J is TRBJ2-1; D remains ambiguous. The source material was CD4+ T cells from blood, sampled at baseline. The clonotype originates from a human donor with classical Hodgkin lymphoma. The CDR3: CASRVSSYNEQFF. Here the CDR3 DNA reads TGCGCCAGCCGCGTTAGCTCCTACAATGAGCAGTTCTTC.